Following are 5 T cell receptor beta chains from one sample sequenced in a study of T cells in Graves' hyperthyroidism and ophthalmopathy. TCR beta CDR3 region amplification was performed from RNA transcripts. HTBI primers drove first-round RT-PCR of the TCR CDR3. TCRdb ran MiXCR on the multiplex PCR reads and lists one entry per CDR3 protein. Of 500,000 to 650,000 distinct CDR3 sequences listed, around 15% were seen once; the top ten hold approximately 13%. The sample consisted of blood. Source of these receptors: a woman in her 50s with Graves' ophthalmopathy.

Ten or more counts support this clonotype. The CDR3 bases are TGCAGTGCCACCGGACTAGCGGGAGCAGATACGCAGTATTTT. Residues: CSATGLAGADTQYF. The chain is built from TRBV20-1 and TRBJ2-3; 13 bases are a match to TRBD2. The CDR3 has 14 residues. Germline lookup yields CDR1 DFQATT and CDR2 SNEGSKA (reference sequence). The V and J ends lost 6 bases and 4 bases, in that order; junction bases with no gene match: 4.

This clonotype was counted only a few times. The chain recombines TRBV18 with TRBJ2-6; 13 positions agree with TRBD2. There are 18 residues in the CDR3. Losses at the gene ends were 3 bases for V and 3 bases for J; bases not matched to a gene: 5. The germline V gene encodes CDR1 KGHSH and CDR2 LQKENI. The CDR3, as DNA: TGTGCCAGCTCACCCATGGGACTAGCGGGATTTGGGGCCAACGTCCTGACTTTC. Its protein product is CASSPMGLAGFGANVLTF.

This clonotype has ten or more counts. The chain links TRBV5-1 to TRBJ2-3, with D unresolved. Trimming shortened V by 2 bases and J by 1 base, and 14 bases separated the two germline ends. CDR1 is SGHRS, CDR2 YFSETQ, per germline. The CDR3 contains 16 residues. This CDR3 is CASSFGDRSGTDTQYF. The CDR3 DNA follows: TGCGCCAGCAGCTTTGGGGATAGATCGGGCACAGATACGCAGTATTTT.

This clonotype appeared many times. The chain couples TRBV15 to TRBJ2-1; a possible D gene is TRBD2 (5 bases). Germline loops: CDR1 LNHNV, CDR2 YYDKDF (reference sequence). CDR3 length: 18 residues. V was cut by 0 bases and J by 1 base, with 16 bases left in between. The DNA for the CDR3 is TGTGCCACCAGCAGAGATGTCTTGGGGAGTAGGTCCTACAATGAGCAGTTCTTC. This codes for CATSRDVLGSRSYNEQFF.

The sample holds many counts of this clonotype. CDR3 coding DNA: TGTGCCAGCAGTTTTCGGGGACCGAATAGCAATCAGCCCCAGCATTTT. Amino acid sequence: CASSFRGPNSNQPQHF. The chain uses TRBV27 and TRBJ1-5, with TRBD1 as a possible D gene (5 bases). CDR1 and CDR2 from the germline V gene are MNHEY and SMNVEV (reference sequence). Trimming left V 3 bases short and J 0 bases short, with 12 bases between. The CDR3 runs to 16 residues.